What follows are 30 T cell receptor beta chains derived from one specimen sequenced in a study of cytomegalovirus exposure and HLA in healthy donors. Assay: immunoSEQ multiplex PCR; the TCRdb copy retains only in-frame clones and omits some. The sample consists of 150,000 to 200,000 clones, approximately 78% of them appearing once. The sequenced sample consisted of PBMCs. Receptor source: a woman aged 25 to 39 in good health and CMV-seronegative.

The chain uses TRBV4-2 and TRBJ2-5; 9 bases map to TRBD2. Germline-derived CDR1 and CDR2 are LGHNA and YNFKEQ. V lost 0 bases, J lost 4 bases, and 3 bases stayed unmatched. The CDR3 spans 15 residues. CDR3 DNA: TGTGCCAGCAGCCAAGAGGCGGGGGGGATAGAGACCCAGTACTTC. Its protein product is CASSQEAGGIETQYF.

V gene TRBV5-4 combines with J gene TRBJ2-7; 12 nucleotides match TRBD2. The CDR3 length is 15 residues. Germline V gene sequence: CDR1 SGHNT, CDR2 YYREEE (reference sequence). After removal of 5 bases from V and 5 bases from J, the junction contained 8 bases not matched to a gene. CDR3 protein: CASSPGLAGFHEQYF. The CDR3 nucleotides read TGTGCCAGCAGTCCTGGACTAGCGGGGTTCCACGAGCAGTACTTC. The full variable domain, rest sourced from reference TRBV5-4 and TRBJ2-7, is ETGVTQSPTHLIKTRGQQVTLRCSSQSGHNTVSWYQQALGQGPQFIFQYYREEENGRGNFPPRFSGLQFPNYSSELNVNALELDDSALYLCASSPGLAGFHEQYFGPGTRLTVT.

This chain joins TRBV9 and TRBJ2-3; 7 nucleotides align to TRBD2. Germline CDR1 and CDR2: SGDLS and YYNGEE. CDR3 length equals 15 residues. Losses at the gene ends were 0 bases for V and 10 bases for J; bases not matched to a gene: 11. This CDR3 is CASSVEASGVGAQYF. The DNA of the CDR3 is TGTGCCAGCAGCGTAGAAGCTAGCGGAGTCGGGGCGCAGTATTTT.

In its sample, this clone was seen a few times. The rearrangement uses TRBV10-1 and TRBJ2-7, with 9 bases fitting TRBD1. V shed 6 bases, J shed 1 base, and the junction held 7 bases outside the gene matches. The CDR3 contains 15 residues. In germline, CDR1 is WNHNN, CDR2 SYGVQD (reference sequence). The CDR3 DNA sequence: TGCGCCAGCAGGGACAAGACAGGGGGTTCCTACGAGCAGTACTTC. Encoded protein: CASRDKTGGSYEQYF.

This clone was found a few times. This sequence joins TRBV9 and TRBJ1-2, with D perhaps matching TRBD1 (5 bases). The germline V gene encodes CDR1 SGDLS and CDR2 YYNGEE. The CDR3 has 15 residues. V was shortened by 0 bases and J by 1 base, with 10 bases between the two germline ends. The DNA for the CDR3 is TGTGCCAGCAGCGTAGCTCTAGGGGTTAACTATGGCTACACCTTC. It encodes CASSVALGVNYGYTF.

The chain is built from TRBV7-9 and TRBJ2-7; weak D call: TRBD1 (6 bases). CDR1 is SEHNR and CDR2 is FQNEAQ in the germline V gene (reference sequence). Trimming cost V 8 bases and J 5 bases, with 13 bases left between them. This CDR3 comprises 12 residues. The CDR3 DNA reads as TGTGCCAGCCGCGAGCAGGGGAACGAGCAGTACTTC. Its protein is CASREQGNEQYF.

CDR3 amino acids: CASSATGGNQPQHF. The CDR3 DNA is TGCGCCAGCAGCGCCACGGGGGGGAATCAGCCCCAGCATTTT. J is TRBJ1-5 and V is TRBV5-1; a possible D gene is TRBD1 (5 bases). V was shortened by 4 bases and J by 4 bases, with 12 bases between the two germline ends. The length of the CDR3 is 14 residues. Germline assignment: CDR1 SGHRS and CDR2 YFSETQ.

The CDR3 reads CASGTRQGNHYEQYF. CDR3 nucleotides: TGCGCCAGCGGAACTCGACAGGGAAACCACTACGAGCAGTACTTC. The chain is built from TRBV5-1 and TRBJ2-7; 7 bases match TRBD1. CDR1 is SGHRS and CDR2 is YFSETQ in the germline V gene. The V segment lost 7 bases and the J segment 3 bases; nucleotides outside the gene matches: 13. The CDR3 loop spans 15 amino acids. Complete variable domain (other parts from reference TRBV5-1 and TRBJ2-7): KAGVTQTPRYLIKTRGQQVTLSCSPISGHRSVSWYQQTPGQGLQFLFEYFSETQRNKGNFPGRFSGRQFSNSRSEMNVSTLELGDSALYLCASGTRQGNHYEQYFGPGTRLTVT.

The chain couples TRBV7-9 to TRBJ1-6, with D perhaps matching TRBD1 (5 bases). The CDR3 is 17 residues long. The germline gives CDR1 SEHNR, CDR2 FQNEAQ (reference sequence). V was clipped by 3 bases and J by 5 bases, with 17 bases between them. The CDR3 coding sequence is TGTGCCAGCAGCTTTGGGGGAGGGAGCATTCATAATTCACCCCTCCACTTT. It codes for CASSFGGGSIHNSPLHF. The entire variable domain, with the rest obtained from reference TRBV7-9 and TRBJ1-6, is as follows: DTGVSQNPRHKITKRGQNVTFRCDPISEHNRLYWYRQTLGQGPEFLTYFQNEAQLEKSRLLSDRFSAERPKGSFSTLEIQRTEQGDSAMYLCASSFGGGSIHNSPLHFGNGTRLTVT.

The V and J genes are TRBV15 and TRBJ1-1; 9 nucleotides line up with TRBD1. Trimming at V came to 8 bases and at J to 6 bases, leaving 4 bases not matched to a gene. Looked up from germline, CDR1 is LNHNV and CDR2 is YYDKDF (reference sequence). The CDR3 loop spans 12 amino acids. CDR3 residues: CATGTGLAEAFF. The CDR3 nucleotides are TGTGCCACCGGGACAGGGCTGGCTGAAGCTTTCTTT.

The genes are TRBV1 and TRBJ2-1; TRBD2 was called by the table and not checked on the DNA. TRBV1 is a pseudogene segment. This CDR3 is 16 amino acids long. The CDR3: CTSSHVAGPSYNEQFF. The CDR3, as DNA: TGCACCAGCAGCCACGTAGCGGGGCCCTCCTACAATGAGCAGTTCTTC.

The CDR3 DNA follows: TGCGCCAGCCTCCGGGACAGGGGGTCGGGTGAAGCTTTCTTT. It codes for CASLRDRGSGEAFF. The chain couples TRBV4-1 to TRBJ1-1; TRBD1 agrees at 11 bases. The CDR3 is 14 amino acids. J gave up 7 bases and V 8 bases, and 9 bases lay outside the gene matches. Per germline, CDR1 MGHRA and CDR2 YSYEKL.

The rearrangement joins TRBV6-6 to TRBJ1-5; maybe TRBD1 (6 bases). CDR1 MNHNY and CDR2 SVGAGI come from the germline V gene (reference sequence). The CDR3 has 16 residues. The V gene lost 0 bases and the J gene lost 4 bases, with 13 bases spanning the gap. The CDR3 loop is CASSYSGGRYNQPQHF. CDR3 nucleotides: TGTGCCAGCAGTTACTCGGGGGGGCGGTATAATCAGCCCCAGCATTTT.

V gene TRBV7-9 combines with J gene TRBJ1-3, with no clear D. Trimming took 5 bases from V and 0 from J, leaving 8 bases between them. Germline-derived CDR1 and CDR2 are SEHNR and FQNEAQ (reference sequence). CDR3 length: 14 residues. The CDR3 bases are TGTGCCAGCAGCCGCGGGAGCTCTGGAAACACCATATATTTT. Encoded protein: CASSRGSSGNTIYF.

V gene TRBV6-5 combines with J gene TRBJ2-1; 7 bases align to TRBD2. The CDR3 totals 15 residues. CDR1 is MNHEY, CDR2 SVGAGI, per germline. The junction had 7 bases not matched to a gene; V was cut back by 6 bases and J by 2 bases. The CDR3 sequence is CASSQKRGPYNEQFF. The CDR3 bases are TGTGCCAGCAGCCAAAAGCGGGGCCCCTACAATGAGCAGTTCTTC.

The J gene is TRBJ2-7, the V gene TRBV30, with TRBD1 identical over 9 bases. This CDR3 contains 12 residues. CDR1 is GTSNPN, CDR2 SVGIG, per germline (reference sequence). Trimming took 8 bases from V and 2 from J; bases not matched to a gene: 4. In DNA form, the CDR3 reads TGTGCCGGGGACAGGGCCCCCTACGAGCAGTACTTC. It is translated as CAGDRAPYEQYF.

The CDR3 here is CASSGRGQGNTGELFF. CDR3 in DNA: TGTGCCAGCAGTGGGAGGGGACAGGGGAACACCGGGGAGCTGTTTTTT. V gene TRBV6-6 combines with J gene TRBJ2-2; 9 nucleotides align to TRBD1. CDR1 MNHNY and CDR2 SVGAGI come from the germline V gene (reference sequence). The CDR3 is 16 amino acids. With V trimmed by 5 bases and J by 1 base, 5 bases remained unmatched.

V usage is TRBV19 and J usage is TRBJ1-1; possibly TRBD1 for D (5 bases). Trimming left V 4 bases short and J 0 bases short, with 6 bases between. The CDR3 has 13 residues. Germline values: CDR1 LNHDA, CDR2 SQIVND (reference sequence). As DNA, the CDR3 is TGTGCCAGTAGTACACAGGTGAACACTGAAGCTTTCTTT. This codes for CASSTQVNTEAFF.

The rearrangement joins TRBV18 to TRBJ1-5; D remains ambiguous. Germline V lookup: CDR1 KGHSH, CDR2 LQKENI. The CDR3 consists of 13 residues. The V end lost 3 bases, the J end lost 4 bases, and 7 bases lay between the germline ends. The CDR3 DNA is TGTGCCAGCTCACCCTCACGGAATCAGCCCCAGCATTTT. It specifies CASSPSRNQPQHF.

The chain employs TRBV28 and TRBJ1-5; TRBD1 might be the D (5 bases). V dropped 8 bases and J dropped 2 bases, with 10 bases sitting between them. CDR1 and CDR2 (germline): MDHEN, SYDVKM. The CDR3 is made up of 13 amino acids. CDR3 protein: CASHEQGNQPQHF. The CDR3 region has the DNA TGTGCCAGCCACGAACAGGGCAATCAGCCCCAGCATTTT.

The chain employs TRBV6-6 and TRBJ2-2; D is possibly TRBD1 (5 bases). The germline V gene has CDR1 MNHNY and CDR2 SVGAGI (reference sequence). V was shortened by 0 bases and J by 1 base, with 9 bases between the two germline ends. The CDR3 has 16 amino acids. The CDR3 sequence: CASSYSGQLNTGELFF. DNA of the CDR3: TGTGCCAGCAGTTACTCAGGACAACTGAACACCGGGGAGCTGTTTTTT.

The chain combines TRBV9 with TRBJ2-7, with a weak D call TRBD2 (6 bases). Trimming removed 0 bases from V and 2 bases from J, with 12 bases in between. This CDR3 contains 15 residues. Germline CDR1 is SGDLS and CDR2 is YYNGEE. DNA for the CDR3: TGTGCCAGCAGCGTAGCAGCGGGCGCTACCTACGAGCAGTACTTC. It codes for CASSVAAGATYEQYF.

The chain recombines TRBV2 with TRBJ2-4, with D possibly matching TRBD1 (6 bases). Looked up from germline, CDR1 is SNHLY and CDR2 is FYNNEI. Trimming shortened V by 4 bases and J by 3 bases, and 13 bases separated the two germline ends. This CDR3 spans 15 amino acids. The DNA of the CDR3 is TGTGCCAGCAGTGCAACTGGACAGAACAAAAACATTCAGTACTTC. Residues: CASSATGQNKNIQYF.

The chain combines TRBV5-1 with TRBJ1-4, with D uncertain. From germline, CDR1 is SGHRS and CDR2 YFSETQ. The CDR3 sequence is 12 residues long. V was cut by 1 base and J by 8 bases, with 6 bases left in between. The chain's CDR3 is CASSLPGEKLFF. Here the CDR3 DNA reads TGCGCCAGCAGCTTGCCGGGGGAAAAACTGTTTTTT.

The CDR3 DNA follows: TGCGCCAGCAGCCAGGACAGGGATCGGTATCATGAGCAGTTCTTC. Its protein product is CASSQDRDRYHEQFF. The V gene is TRBV10-1, the J gene TRBJ2-1; 8 positions match TRBD1. The CDR3 contains 15 residues. Germline V CDR1 and CDR2: WNHNN, SYGVQD (reference sequence). The V gene end was trimmed by 6 bases and the J gene end by 8 bases; junction bases not matched to a gene: 12.

This clone was counted a few times. The V call is TRBV6-4, the J call TRBJ1-6; 7 nucleotides line up with TRBD1. Unmatched junction bases numbered 6, after V lost 6 bases and J lost 7 bases. CDR3 size: 14 residues. Germline CDR1 and CDR2: MRHNA and SNTAGT. Here the CDR3 reads CASRGQVGNSPLHF. The CDR3 coding sequence is TGTGCCAGCAGAGGACAGGTTGGGAATTCACCCCTCCACTTT.

The rearrangement uses TRBV6-6 and TRBJ1-1; D not certain. Per the germline V gene, CDR1 is MNHNY and CDR2 is SVGAGI (reference sequence). CDR3 size: 14 residues. V was cut by 0 bases and J by 7 bases, with 12 bases left in between. The CDR3 protein is CASSYSSLGDEAFF. In DNA form, the CDR3 reads TGTGCCAGCAGTTACTCGAGCCTCGGGGATGAAGCTTTCTTT.

CDR3 amino acids: CASSTTSGGSYNEQFF. The CDR3 DNA sequence: TGTGCCAGCAGCACCACTAGCGGGGGCTCCTACAATGAGCAGTTCTTC. This rearrangement joins TRBV7-3 to TRBJ2-1, with 11 bases aligning to TRBD2. The germline CDR1 and CDR2 sequences are SGHTA and FQGTGA. Losses at the gene ends were 5 bases for V and 0 bases for J; bases not matched to a gene: 3. The CDR3 totals 16 residues.

This chain links TRBV15 with TRBJ2-7; weak D call: TRBD1 (6 bases). Trimming took off 3 bases at V and 2 bases at J, with 14 bases between the two ends. Germline CDR1 LNHNV, CDR2 YYDKDF (reference sequence). The CDR3 extends over 15 amino acids. CDR3 coding DNA: TGTGCCACCAGCAGGGCCTCCGGGACACCCTACGAGCAGTACTTC. Translating it yields CATSRASGTPYEQYF.

The rearrangement uses TRBV18 and TRBJ1-1; D may be TRBD1 (6 bases). The germline V gene has CDR1 KGHSH and CDR2 LQKENI. V lost 2 bases and J 7 bases, leaving 11 bases between the germline ends. The CDR3 runs to 13 residues. CDR3 sequence reads: CASSPIEDSEAFF. CDR3 coding DNA: TGTGCCAGCTCACCAATAGAGGACAGTGAAGCTTTCTTT.